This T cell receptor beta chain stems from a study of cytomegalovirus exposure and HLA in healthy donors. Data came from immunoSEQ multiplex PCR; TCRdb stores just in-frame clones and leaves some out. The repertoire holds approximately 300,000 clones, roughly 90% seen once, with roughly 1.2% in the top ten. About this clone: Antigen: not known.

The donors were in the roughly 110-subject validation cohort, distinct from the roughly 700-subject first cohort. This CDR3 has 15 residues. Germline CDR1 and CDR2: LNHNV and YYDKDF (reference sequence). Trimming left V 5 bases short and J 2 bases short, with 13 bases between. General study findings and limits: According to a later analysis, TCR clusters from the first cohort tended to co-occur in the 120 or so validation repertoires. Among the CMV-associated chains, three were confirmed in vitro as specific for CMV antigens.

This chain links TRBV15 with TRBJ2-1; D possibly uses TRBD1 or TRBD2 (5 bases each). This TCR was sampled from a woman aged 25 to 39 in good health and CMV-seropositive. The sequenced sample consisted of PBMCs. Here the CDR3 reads CATSGTGTTYNEQFF. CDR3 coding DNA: TGTGCCACCAGCGGTACCGGGACCACCTACAATGAGCAGTTCTTC.